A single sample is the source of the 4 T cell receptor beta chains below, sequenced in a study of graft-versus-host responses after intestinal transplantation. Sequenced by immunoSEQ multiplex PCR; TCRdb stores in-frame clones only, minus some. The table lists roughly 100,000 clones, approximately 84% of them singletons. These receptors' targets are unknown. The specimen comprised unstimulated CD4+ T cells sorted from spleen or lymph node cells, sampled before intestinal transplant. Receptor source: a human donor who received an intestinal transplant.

The CDR3 DNA sequence: TGTGCCAGCAGTGACGGCTCAGGGGTGGTGGCGGGATTAGCCAAAAACATTCAGTACTTC. It is translated as CASSDGSGVVAGLAKNIQYF. The chain joins TRBV6-1 to TRBJ2-4, with D perhaps being TRBD1 or TRBD2 (6 bases each). V lost 3 bases and J lost 0, with 24 bases in between. Germline V gene data show CDR1 as MNHNS and CDR2 as SASEGT. This CDR3 is 20 amino acids long.

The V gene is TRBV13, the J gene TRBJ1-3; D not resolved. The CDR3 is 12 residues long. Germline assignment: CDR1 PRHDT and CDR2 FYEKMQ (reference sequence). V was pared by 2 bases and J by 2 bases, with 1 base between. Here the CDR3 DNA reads TGTGCCAGCAGCTTAACTGGAAACACCATATATTTT. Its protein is CASSLTGNTIYF. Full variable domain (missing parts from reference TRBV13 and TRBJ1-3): AAGVIQSPRHLIKEKRETATLKCYPIPRHDTVYWYQQGPGQDPQFLISFYEKMQSDKGSIPDRFSAQQFSDYHSELNMSSLELGDSALYFCASSLTGNTIYFGEGSWLTVV.

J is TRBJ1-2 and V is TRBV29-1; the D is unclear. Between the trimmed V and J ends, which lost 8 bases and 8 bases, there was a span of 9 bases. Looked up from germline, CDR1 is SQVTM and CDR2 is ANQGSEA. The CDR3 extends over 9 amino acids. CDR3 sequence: CSTYEGYTF. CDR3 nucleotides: TGCAGCACATATGAGGGCTACACCTTC.

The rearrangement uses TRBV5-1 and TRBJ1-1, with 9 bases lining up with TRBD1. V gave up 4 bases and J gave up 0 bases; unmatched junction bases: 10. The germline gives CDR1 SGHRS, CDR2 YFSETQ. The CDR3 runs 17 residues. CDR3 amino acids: CASSGRDRDLMNTEAFF. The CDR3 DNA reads TGCGCCAGCAGCGGACGGGACAGGGATTTGATGAACACTGAAGCTTTCTTT. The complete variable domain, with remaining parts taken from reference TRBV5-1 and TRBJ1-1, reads KAGVTQTPRYLIKTRGQQVTLSCSPISGHRSVSWYQQTPGQGLQFLFEYFSETQRNKGNFPGRFSGRQFSNSRSEMNVSTLELGDSALYLCASSGRDRDLMNTEAFFGQGTRLTVV.